These 32 T cell receptor beta chains were sequenced from one sample in a study of blood T cell repertoires in COVID-19. The repertoire was sequenced with immunoSEQ multiplex PCR; TCRdb's copy has only in-frame clones and lacks some. The table includes 150,000 to 200,000 clones, roughly 83% detected once. The sample comprised PBMCs or T cells enriched from blood (not recorded which). Every receptor here comes from an older woman who had recovered from COVID-19.

The rearrangement joins TRBV30 to TRBJ1-4; D is undetermined. V lost 0 bases and J 7 bases, leaving 12 bases between the germline ends. The CDR3 runs to 14 residues. The germline V gene has CDR1 GTSNPN and CDR2 SVGIG (reference sequence). CDR3 sequence: CAWSVQGVREKLFF. The CDR3 DNA follows: TGTGCCTGGAGTGTACAAGGAGTTCGTGAAAAACTGTTTTTT.

The chain's CDR3 is CAGRDGENYGYTF. The CDR3 DNA reads as TGTGCCGGGAGGGACGGCGAGAACTATGGCTACACCTTC. The chain is built from TRBV6-6 and TRBJ1-2; a weak D match, TRBD1 (5 bases). This CDR3 is built from 13 residues. Between the trimmed V and J ends, which lost 11 bases and 2 bases, there was a span of 15 bases. Looked up from germline, CDR1 is MNHNY and CDR2 is SVGAGI (reference sequence).

The chain couples TRBV6-1 to TRBJ1-5; D unresolved. Trimming stripped 3 bases from V and 8 bases from J, with 23 bases between. The CDR3 length is 17 residues. Germline values: CDR1 MNHNS, CDR2 SASEGT. The CDR3 reads CASSDVGRGLLVKPQHF. Here the CDR3 DNA reads TGTGCCAGCAGTGATGTAGGGCGAGGGCTCCTAGTTAAGCCCCAGCATTTT.

This chain uses TRBV5-1 with TRBJ2-2; TRBD2 is a possible D gene (6 bases). This CDR3 has 15 residues. Germline assignment: CDR1 SGHRS and CDR2 YFSETQ. Trimming shortened V by 8 bases and J by 0 bases, and 14 bases separated the two germline ends. The CDR3: CASDLSGSNTGELFF. CDR3 nucleotide sequence: TGCGCCAGTGACCTGAGCGGGTCGAACACCGGGGAGCTGTTTTTT.

The chain joins TRBV18 to TRBJ2-1, with 9 bases identical to TRBD2. Germline V gene lookup returns CDR1 KGHSH and CDR2 LQKENI. V was pared by 1 base and J by 4 bases, with 17 bases of the junction left unmatched. The CDR3 is made up of 20 amino acids. The CDR3 coding sequence is TGTGCCAGCTCACCACTTAGGTCTAGCGGGGACCTAGCTGGATACAATGAGCAGTTCTTC. It is translated as CASSPLRSSGDLAGYNEQFF.

This chain uses TRBV29-1 with TRBJ2-7; the D gene is possibly TRBD1 (5 bases). CDR1 and CDR2 from the germline V gene are SQVTM and ANQGSEA. The CDR3 length is 12 residues. V was trimmed by 6 bases and J by 3 bases, leaving 12 bases between them. The CDR3 is CSVADRNYEQYF. DNA for the CDR3: TGCAGCGTCGCCGACAGAAACTACGAGCAGTACTTC.

This chain uses TRBV12-5 with TRBJ1-2, with D maybe TRBD1 (5 bases). The CDR3 totals 14 residues. The V end lost 4 bases, the J end lost 0 bases, and 9 bases lay between the germline ends. Germline V CDR1 and CDR2: LGHNT, FRNRAP. The CDR3 protein is CASGSDTSNYGYTF. CDR3 nucleotides: TGTGCTAGTGGTTCGGACACCTCTAACTATGGCTACACCTTC. The variable domain in full, completed from reference TRBV12-5 and TRBJ1-2, reads DARVTQTPRHKVTEMGQEVTMRCQPILGHNTVFWYRQTMMQGLELLAYFRNRAPLDDSGMPKDRFSAEMPDATLATLKIQPSEPRDSAVYFCASGSDTSNYGYTFGSGTRLTVV.

The rearrangement uses TRBV11-2 and TRBJ2-3; 12 nucleotides agree with TRBD2. Germline lookup yields CDR1 SGHAT and CDR2 FQNNGV. V dropped 2 bases and J dropped 4; count of bases not matched to a gene: 13. The CDR3 spans 19 residues. CDR3 residues: CASSLFGLAGGGNPDTQYF. In DNA form, the CDR3 reads TGTGCCAGCAGCTTATTTGGGCTAGCGGGGGGGGGTAACCCAGATACGCAGTATTTT.

This chain connects TRBV27 to TRBJ1-1, with 7 positions matching TRBD1. The V and J ends lost 1 base and 4 bases, in that order; junction bases with no gene match: 12. The length of the CDR3 is 17 residues. Germline lookup yields CDR1 MNHEY and CDR2 SMNVEV (reference sequence). CDR3 nucleotide sequence: TGTGCCAGCAGTTTATTCGGGACAGCTCGGGGGAGCACTGAAGCTTTCTTT. Translated: CASSLFGTARGSTEAFF.

The chain recombines TRBV5-1 with TRBJ1-1, with unresolved D. Germline lookup yields CDR1 SGHRS and CDR2 YFSETQ. V dropped 6 bases and J dropped 3 bases, with 15 bases sitting between them. CDR3 length: 14 amino acids. CDR3 nucleotides: TGCGCCAGCAAGAGGAACGGATACGACACTGAAGCTTTCTTT. This encodes CASKRNGYDTEAFF.

This chain uses TRBV10-3 with TRBJ1-4; no firm D call. Germline CDR1 reads ENHRY; CDR2 reads SYGVKD. This CDR3 comprises 13 residues. Trimming removed 11 bases from V and 4 bases from J, with 14 bases in between. The chain's CDR3 is CASGLGDNEKLFF. The CDR3, as DNA: TGTGCCTCCGGCTTAGGAGATAATGAAAAACTGTTTTTT.

The chain joins TRBV4-2 to TRBJ1-2; no definite D call. The CDR3 extends over 15 amino acids. The germline gives CDR1 LGHNA, CDR2 YNFKEQ. V was trimmed by 4 bases and J by 0 bases, leaving 12 bases between them. For the CDR3, the DNA is TGTGCCAGCAGCCCGGAGGCCAGGACTAACTATGGCTACACCTTC. This codes for CASSPEARTNYGYTF.

The V and J genes are TRBV6-5 and TRBJ2-7; D might be TRBD2 (6 bases). Germline assignment: CDR1 MNHEY and CDR2 SVGAGI. The CDR3 has 13 amino acids. V lost 7 bases to trimming and J lost 6 bases, with 16 bases between them. DNA of the CDR3: TGTGCCAGCATTATGGAGGGTAAGGGCGAGCAGTACTTC. This encodes CASIMEGKGEQYF.

The V call is TRBV20-1, the J call TRBJ1-1; D is uncertain. CDR3 length: 10 amino acids. Germline loops: CDR1 DFQATT, CDR2 SNEGSKA (reference sequence). The V and J ends lost 6 bases and 8 bases respectively, with 10 bases between them. CDR3 in amino acids: CSAVGGEAFF. CDR3 DNA sequence: TGCAGTGCAGTAGGAGGAGAAGCTTTCTTT.

The rearrangement joins TRBV10-3 to TRBJ1-1, with D possibly being TRBD1 (6 bases). Germline lookup yields CDR1 ENHRY and CDR2 SYGVKD. V was pared by 3 bases and J by 7 bases, with 9 bases between. The CDR3 consists of 12 residues. CDR3 sequence: CAISEGGYEAFF. For the CDR3, the DNA is TGTGCCATCAGTGAAGGGGGTTATGAAGCTTTCTTT.

The chain links TRBV7-2 to TRBJ1-5; a possible D gene is TRBD1 (5 bases). CDR1 and CDR2 (germline): SGHTA, FQGNSA. The CDR3 sequence is 13 residues long. V was clipped by 3 bases and J by 3 bases, with 6 bases between them. CDR3 coding DNA: TGTGCCAGCAGCTTGACAGTCAATCAGCCCCAGCATTTT. As protein: CASSLTVNQPQHF.

The chain combines TRBV19 with TRBJ2-7; 10 nucleotides agree with TRBD1. The germline V gene encodes CDR1 LNHDA and CDR2 SQIVND (reference sequence). This CDR3 comprises 14 residues. J gave up 4 bases and V 6 bases, and 6 bases lay outside the gene matches. CDR3 protein: CASSLGQGPYEQYF. The DNA of the CDR3 is TGTGCCAGTAGCCTGGGACAGGGGCCATACGAGCAGTACTTC.

This rearrangement joins TRBV4-1 to TRBJ2-3; D gene unclear. The CDR3 extends over 13 amino acids. Germline V gene sequence: CDR1 MGHRA, CDR2 YSYEKL. Trimming stripped 2 bases from V and 1 base from J, with 4 bases between. The CDR3 spells CASSQIGTDTQYF. Written as DNA, the CDR3 is TGCGCCAGCAGCCAAATAGGCACAGATACGCAGTATTTT.

The chain employs TRBV28 and TRBJ2-7, with a tentative D call TRBD2 (6 bases). Germline-derived CDR1 and CDR2 are MDHEN and SYDVKM. The CDR3 covers 12 residues. Trimming pared 6 bases from V and 4 bases from J, leaving 10 bases between. This CDR3 reads CASSGSHYEQYF. Written as DNA, the CDR3 is TGTGCCAGCAGCGGGAGCCATTACGAGCAGTACTTC.

V gene TRBV6-5 combines with J gene TRBJ1-1, with D uncertain. Germline V CDR1 and CDR2: MNHEY, SVGAGI. Trimming pared 5 bases from V and 3 bases from J, leaving 10 bases between. The CDR3 is made up of 13 amino acids. CDR3 sequence (DNA): TGTGCCAGCAGTAACGACGGGGACACTGAAGCTTTCTTT. Its protein is CASSNDGDTEAFF.

The rearrangement links TRBV12-2 to TRBJ1-1. TRBV12-2 is a pseudogene. This CDR3 is built from 17 residues. The DNA of the CDR3 is TGTGCAAGTCGCTTAGCGGCCCGGAGTTGGGGGGGCACTGAAGCTTTCTTT. Protein product: CASRLAARSWGGTEAFF.

The gene calls are TRBV6-1 and TRBJ1-2; 9 bases are a match to TRBD1. CDR3 length: 14 residues. The germline V gene has CDR1 MNHNS and CDR2 SASEGT. V was pared by 5 bases and J by 4 bases, with 5 bases of the junction left unmatched. CDR3 sequence (DNA): TGTGCCAGCAGTCATGGGACAGGGTCCTATGGCTACACCTTC. As protein: CASSHGTGSYGYTF.

V gene TRBV6-1 combines with J gene TRBJ2-7, with 8 bases aligning to TRBD1. Per germline, CDR1 MNHNS and CDR2 SASEGT. The V segment lost 2 bases and the J segment 5 bases; nucleotides outside the gene matches: 5. CDR3 length: 14 amino acids. CDR3 protein: CASSEQGASDEQYF. CDR3 nucleotides: TGTGCCAGCAGTGAACAGGGGGCGTCCGACGAGCAGTACTTC.

The chain joins TRBV19 to TRBJ1-5, with D unclear. Between the trimmed V and J ends, which lost 3 bases and 0 bases, there was a span of 6 bases. CDR3 size: 14 residues. Germline V gene data show CDR1 as LNHDA and CDR2 as SQIVND (reference sequence). Here the CDR3 reads CASSMIYSNQPQHF. The CDR3 bases are TGTGCCAGTAGTATGATCTATAGCAATCAGCCCCAGCATTTT.

This clone was found once. This chain joins TRBV27 and TRBJ1-6; D is ambiguous. Trimming removed 4 bases at V and 6 bases at J, with 4 bases between. The CDR3 spans 12 residues. Per germline, CDR1 MNHEY and CDR2 SMNVEV (reference sequence). The CDR3 DNA is TGTGCCAGCAGTTCTGTTAATTCACCCCTCCACTTT. Translation gives CASSSVNSPLHF.

The gene calls are TRBV7-2 and TRBJ2-7; possible D gene TRBD1, 6 bases. Trimming stripped 1 base from V and 6 bases from J, with 13 bases between. The length of the CDR3 is 14 residues. Per germline, CDR1 SGHTA and CDR2 FQGNSA. The CDR3 loop reads CASSLDRERLEQYF. The DNA for the CDR3 is TGTGCCAGCAGCTTAGACAGGGAGAGGCTCGAGCAGTACTTC.

There are a few counts of this clone. The chain links TRBV5-1 to TRBJ1-6; D uncertain. CDR1 and CDR2 (germline): SGHRS, YFSETQ. Trimming took off 7 bases at V and 6 bases at J, with 11 bases between the two ends. The CDR3 loop spans 13 amino acids. The CDR3 DNA reads as TGCGCCAGCCGACTTGGCCTTAATTCACCCCTCCACTTT. This sequence encodes CASRLGLNSPLHF.

The J gene is TRBJ2-7, the V gene TRBV3-1 (or the pseudogene TRBV3-2); 13 nucleotides align to TRBD2. CDR1 LGHDT and CDR2 YNNKEL come from the germline V gene (reference sequence). This CDR3 comprises 15 residues. Trimming removed 5 bases from V and 2 bases from J; junction bases left unmatched: 3. CDR3 sequence: CASSSTSGGAYEQYF. For the CDR3, the DNA is TGTGCCAGCAGCTCTACTAGCGGGGGGGCCTACGAGCAGTACTTC.

This clone is a singleton in its sample. J is TRBJ2-4 and V is TRBV20-1; D is ambiguous. Germline CDR1 is DFQATT and CDR2 is SNEGSKA (reference sequence). Trimming shortened V by 6 bases and J by 11 bases, and 14 bases separated the two germline ends. The CDR3 loop spans 11 amino acids. The CDR3 here is CSATITDLQYF. The DNA of the CDR3 is TGCAGTGCCACCATAACTGATCTTCAGTACTTC.

This clone has a handful of counts. CDR3 DNA: TGTGCCAGCAGCTCGACGACGAGGTCACCCCTCCACTTT. This codes for CASSSTTRSPLHF. The chain links TRBV7-9 to TRBJ1-6, with D hard to call. This CDR3 contains 13 residues. Germline V CDR1 and CDR2: SEHNR, FQNEAQ (reference sequence). Between the trimmed V and J ends, which lost 4 bases and 10 bases, there was a span of 11 bases. Looking up the rest from reference TRBV7-9 and TRBJ1-6 gives the full variable domain: DTGVSQNPRHKITKRGQNVTFRCDPISEHNRLYWYRQTLGQGPEFLTYFQNEAQLEKSRLLSDRFSAERPKGSFSTLEIQRTEQGDSAMYLCASSSTTRSPLHFGNGTRLTVT.

To note about this clone: A read error is the likely source, as a far larger clone sits one nucleotide away. The chain has TRBV7-3 and TRBJ2-3; 8 bases agree with TRBD1. CDR1 and CDR2 from the germline V gene are SGHTA and FQGTGA. The CDR3 totals 14 residues. Trimming at V came to 5 bases and at J to 1 base, leaving 2 bases not matched to a gene. CDR3 coding DNA: TGTGCCAGCAGCGAGACAGGGGGCACAGATACGCAGTATTTT. This sequence encodes CASSETGGTDTQYF.

The chain recombines TRBV2 with TRBJ1-5; no clear D. Germline V gene lookup returns CDR1 SNHLY and CDR2 FYNNEI. V was cut by 6 bases and J by 2 bases, with 14 bases left in between. The CDR3 consists of 15 residues. The chain's CDR3 is CASRGDNLGNQPQHF. In DNA form, the CDR3 reads TGTGCCAGCAGGGGAGACAACTTAGGCAATCAGCCCCAGCATTTT.